The 16 T cell receptor beta chains in this list originate from one sample, sequenced in a study of cytomegalovirus exposure and HLA in healthy donors. Researchers ran the PCR with 60 Vbeta and 13 Jbeta primers. Assay used: immunoSEQ multiplex PCR; TCRdb lists only in-frame clones, some missing. The table includes about 120,000 clones, 60% to 85% detected once. The sample taken for sequencing was PBMCs. Receptors originate from a man aged 25 to 40 in good health and CMV-seronegative.

To note about this clone: An end of the junction differs from the germline gene, which may be a read error. The chain combines TRBV28 with TRBJ1-2, with a weak D call TRBD1 (5 bases). The CDR3 has 12 amino acids. Germline values: CDR1 MDHEN, CDR2 SYDVKM. CDR3 DNA sequence: TGTGCCAGCAGTTTAGAAAGACAGAAAAATCACTTC. This encodes CASSLERQKNHF.

The rearrangement uses TRBV28 and TRBJ2-2, with TRBD2 as a possible D gene (6 bases). The ends were cut back, 4 bases at V and 6 bases at J, with 15 bases in the middle. This CDR3 region has 15 residues. Germline CDR1 reads MDHEN; CDR2 reads SYDVKM. The CDR3 nucleotides read TGTGCCAGCAGTTCCTCAAGGACTATCCCCGGGGAGCTGTTTTTT. It encodes CASSSSRTIPGELFF.

The V and J genes are TRBV4-2 and TRBJ2-5; 11 bases fit TRBD2. Germline values: CDR1 LGHNA, CDR2 YNFKEQ. The CDR3 loop spans 16 amino acids. Losses at the gene ends were 1 base for V and 5 bases for J; bases not matched to a gene: 6. The CDR3: CASSQALAGGLETQYF. CDR3 sequence (DNA): TGTGCCAGCAGCCAAGCCCTAGCGGGAGGTTTGGAGACCCAGTACTTC.

The genes are TRBV9 and TRBJ1-2, with D perhaps matching TRBD1 (5 bases). From germline, CDR1 is SGDLS and CDR2 YYNGEE. The CDR3 contains 13 residues. V dropped 5 bases and J dropped 6 bases, with 14 bases sitting between them. Written as DNA, the CDR3 is TGTGCCAGCAGGACAAAGGGGCATAATGGCTACACCTTC. This translates into CASRTKGHNGYTF.

The chain couples TRBV19 to TRBJ2-4; 8 bases line up with TRBD1. The CDR3 has 16 amino acids. Per germline, CDR1 LNHDA and CDR2 SQIVND (reference sequence). The junction had 11 bases not matched to a gene; V was cut back by 7 bases and J by 3 bases. This CDR3 is CASNNRGREDKNIQYF. DNA for the CDR3: TGTGCCAGTAACAACAGGGGGAGAGAGGACAAAAACATTCAGTACTTC. The full variable domain, its missing parts supplied by reference TRBV19 and TRBJ2-4, is DGGITQSPKYLFRKEGQNVTLSCEQNLNHDAMYWYRQDPGQGLRLIYYSQIVNDFQKGDIAEGYSVSREKKESFPLTVTSAQKNPTAFYLCASNNRGREDKNIQYFGAGTRLSVL.

The chain combines TRBV19 with TRBJ2-1; 11 nucleotides agree with TRBD2. CDR1 is LNHDA and CDR2 is SQIVND in the germline V gene (reference sequence). V lost 6 bases and J lost 7; bases outside the gene matches: 11. The CDR3 runs 16 residues. CDR3 DNA: TGTGCCAGTAGCTATCAGGGACTAGCGGTGGGAAATGAGCAGTTCTTC. Protein sequence: CASSYQGLAVGNEQFF. The whole variable domain, remainder taken from reference TRBV19 and TRBJ2-1, is DGGITQSPKYLFRKEGQNVTLSCEQNLNHDAMYWYRQDPGQGLRLIYYSQIVNDFQKGDIAEGYSVSREKKESFPLTVTSAQKNPTAFYLCASSYQGLAVGNEQFFGPGTRLTVL.

The V call is TRBV6-4, the J call TRBJ1-5; tentative D call: TRBD1 (6 bases). The CDR3 is 13 residues long. Germline CDR1 MRHNA, CDR2 SNTAGT. The V end was cut by 5 bases, the J end by 5 bases, with 10 bases between. As DNA, the CDR3 is TGTGCCAGCAGTTACAGGGTGGATCAGCCCCAGCATTTT. Its protein is CASSYRVDQPQHF.

This clone was found a few times. V gene TRBV7-6 combines with J gene TRBJ1-2; tentatively, D is TRBD1 (6 bases). The CDR3 has 16 residues. The V gene lost 1 base and the J gene lost 7 bases, with 19 bases spanning the gap. Germline V CDR1 and CDR2: SGHVS, FNYEAQ. The CDR3 DNA follows: TGTGCCAGCAGCTTAGAGGAGATCTGGGAAGGGGGTGGCTACACCTTC. It yields the protein CASSLEEIWEGGGYTF.

The CDR3 DNA reads as TGTGCCAGCAGCATACAGGGGTACGAGCAGTACTTC. The encoded protein is CASSIQGYEQYF. J is TRBJ2-7 and V is TRBV7-2; 7 positions agree with TRBD1. CDR1 and CDR2 (germline): SGHTA, FQGNSA. Trimming took 5 bases from V and 4 from J; bases not matched to a gene: 2. This CDR3 region has 12 residues.

Here the CDR3 reads CASSEPRQGLSATNEKLFF. CDR3 nucleotide sequence: TGTGCCAGCAGTGAACCCCGACAGGGTTTGTCTGCAACTAATGAAAAACTGTTTTTT. The V call is TRBV6-1, the J call TRBJ1-4; TRBD1 aligns across 7 bases. The CDR3 runs 19 residues. Germline loops: CDR1 MNHNS, CDR2 SASEGT. The junction had 12 bases not matched to a gene; V was cut back by 2 bases and J by 0 bases.

The chain uses TRBV4-3 and TRBJ1-2; D remains unclear. CDR1 LGHNA and CDR2 YSLEER come from the germline V gene. V lost 0 bases and J lost 0, with 11 bases in between. This CDR3 has 16 amino acids. CDR3 nucleotides: TGCGCCAGCAGCCAAGATTCGTACACCACTAACTATGGCTACACCTTC. Its protein is CASSQDSYTTNYGYTF.

The chain has TRBV10-3 and TRBJ1-1; D is ambiguous. The CDR3 runs to 15 residues. The V gene lost 6 bases and the J gene lost 4 bases, with 18 bases spanning the gap. Germline V gene data show CDR1 as ENHRY and CDR2 as SYGVKD. The CDR3 sequence is CAISKYEPPSTEAFF. DNA of the CDR3: TGTGCCATCAGCAAATACGAACCTCCGAGCACTGAAGCTTTCTTT.

This clone has only one observation. This chain uses TRBV27 with TRBJ2-3; 8 positions agree with TRBD1. The CDR3 is made up of 15 amino acids. Germline assignment: CDR1 MNHEY and CDR2 SMNVEV (reference sequence). J was trimmed by 7 bases and V by 2 bases; bases with no gene match: 8. CDR3 in amino acids: CASSLGGQGLNTQYF. The DNA for the CDR3 is TGTGCCAGCAGTTTAGGAGGACAGGGTCTAAATACGCAGTATTTT.

This chain joins TRBV6-5 and TRBJ2-3, with TRBD2 matching over 16 bases. After removal of 4 bases from V and 7 bases from J, the junction contained 5 bases not matched to a gene. Germline CDR1 reads MNHEY; CDR2 reads SVGAGI. CDR3 length: 16 amino acids. This CDR3 is CASSSGTSGGVNTQYF. The CDR3 DNA is TGTGCCAGCAGTTCCGGGACTAGCGGGGGGGTTAATACGCAGTATTTT.

This chain connects TRBV29-1 to TRBJ1-2; D remains unclear. V was clipped by 0 bases and J by 5 bases, with 10 bases between them. The length of the CDR3 is 13 residues. Germline V lookup: CDR1 SQVTM, CDR2 ANQGSEA. The CDR3 sequence: CSVEENNEYGYTF. In DNA form, the CDR3 reads TGCAGCGTTGAAGAGAACAACGAATATGGCTACACCTTC.

This rearrangement joins TRBV7-2 to TRBJ2-7; 13 bases align to TRBD2. The length of the CDR3 is 15 residues. Trimming at V came to 4 bases and at J to 2 bases, leaving 2 bases not matched to a gene. From germline, CDR1 is SGHTA and CDR2 FQGNSA. The CDR3 reads CASSWTSGGPYEQYF. The DNA of the CDR3 is TGTGCCAGCAGCTGGACTAGCGGGGGCCCCTACGAGCAGTACTTC.